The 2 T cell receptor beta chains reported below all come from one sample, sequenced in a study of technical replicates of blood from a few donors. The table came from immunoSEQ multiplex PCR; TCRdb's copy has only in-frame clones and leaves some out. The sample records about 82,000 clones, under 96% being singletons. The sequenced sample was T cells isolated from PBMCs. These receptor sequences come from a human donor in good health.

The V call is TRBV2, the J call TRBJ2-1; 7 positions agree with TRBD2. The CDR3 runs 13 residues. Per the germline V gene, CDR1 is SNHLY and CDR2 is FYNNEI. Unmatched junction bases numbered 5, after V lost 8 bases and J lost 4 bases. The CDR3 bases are TGTGCCAGCGCGGGAGAGGTATACAATGAGCAGTTCTTC. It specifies CASAGEVYNEQFF.

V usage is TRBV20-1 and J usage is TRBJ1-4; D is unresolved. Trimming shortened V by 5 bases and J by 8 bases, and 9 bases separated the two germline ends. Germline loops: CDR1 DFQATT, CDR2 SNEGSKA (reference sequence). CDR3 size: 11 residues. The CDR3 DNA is TGCAGTGCTCCGAATCAGGAAAAACTGTTTTTT. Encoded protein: CSAPNQEKLFF.